This T cell receptor (beta chain) was captured in a study of OX40 agonist ivuxolimab in advanced cancers. Study-level background: With a range of roughly 20 to 90, age averaged about 59 years, and around 80% were male. General observations from the study: Mean expanded clone counts were higher in CD8+ than CD4+ T cells.

Germline V CDR1 and CDR2: MNHNY, SVGAGI (reference sequence). The CDR3 sequence is 15 residues long. Trimming cost V 8 bases and J 2 bases; bases outside gene matches: 9. TCRdb's table, derived via immunoSEQ multiplex PCR, lists solely in-frame clones and lacks some. Of approximately 82,000 clones in the sample, more than 80% were seen once. This clone was counted once. Its specificity is not known. This specimen consisted of CD4+ or CD8+ T cells sorted from blood, obtained in a trial of the OX40 agonist ivuxolimab. This clonotype originated in an adult with an advanced solid tumor such as melanoma, head and neck, liver or kidney cancer. This chain uses TRBV6-6 with TRBJ2-3; 8 bases agree with TRBD2. Written as DNA, the CDR3 is TGTGCCAGCCTATACCGCGGGGGGCCCACAGATACGCAGTATTTT. Encoded protein: CASLYRGGPTDTQYF.